Below, one T cell receptor (beta chain) is given with its context. Its specificity is not known. This record belongs to a study of CD8+ T cells in alopecia areata. Across the whole study: Patients in the treated group were given tofacitinib by mouth, 5 to 10 mg twice a day.

The CDR3 consists of 13 residues. V was trimmed by 1 base and J by 2 bases, leaving 3 bases between them. From germline, CDR1 is SGHTA and CDR2 FQGNSA. Investigators isolated RNA and reverse transcribed it into cDNA to act as the sequencing template. Sequenced by immunoSEQ multiplex PCR; TCRdb stores in-frame clones only, minus some. The data hold more than 110,000 clones, with about three fifths observed a single time. Study-level findings and limits: Researchers reported that TCR sharing among patients proved less clear than in mice, possibly HLA-linked.

V and J are TRBV7-2 and TRBJ1-5; D is uncertain. The sequences come from CD4+ T cells sorted from blood, collected at week 0. This TCR was recovered from a human donor with alopecia areata. CDR3 nucleotide sequence: TGTGCCAGCAGCTTAGTTGGCAATCAGCCCCAGCATTTT. Its protein is CASSLVGNQPQHF.